A selection of T cell receptor beta chains follows, all from one sample in a study of cytomegalovirus exposure and HLA in healthy donors. This table comes from immunoSEQ multiplex PCR, and its TCRdb copy is limited to in-frame clones, with some not included. Here the sample spans under 200,000 clones, 75% to 90% being singletons. The sequencing sample was made of PBMCs. Every receptor here comes from a woman in her 30s in good health and CMV-seronegative. Each CDR3 is given with its conserved first and last residue. Each record gives: D gene, clone size, J gene, V gene, CDR3 protein, CDR3 DNA. D genes are given only for firm matches. Clone size, where shown, is once, few, many, or a class for clones that have expanded.

d_gene: TRBD2
abundance: NA
j_gene: TRBJ2-1
v_gene: TRBV5-1
CDR3aa: CASSLVASGRRDEQFF
CDR3nt: TGCGCCAGCAGCTTGGTCGCTAGCGGGAGGAGGGATGAGCAGTTCTTC

d_gene: NA
abundance: NA
j_gene: TRBJ2-2
v_gene: TRBV9
CDR3aa: CASYLEPYTGELFF
CDR3nt: TGTGCCAGCTACCTCGAGCCGTACACCGGGGAGCTGTTTTTT

d_gene: NA
abundance: once
j_gene: TRBJ2-2
v_gene: TRBV6-5
CDR3aa: CASSYQGQPSIGELFF
CDR3nt: TGTGCCAGCAGTTACCAAGGACAACCCTCCATCGGGGAGCTGTTTTTT

d_gene: TRBD1
abundance: NA
j_gene: TRBJ1-1
v_gene: TRBV5-1
CDR3aa: CASSLGGQRGTEAFF
CDR3nt: TGCGCCAGCAGCTTGGGGGGACAGCGCGGGACTGAAGCTTTCTTT

d_gene: NA
abundance: NA
j_gene: TRBJ1-1
v_gene: TRBV19
CDR3aa: CASTSGPREGTGGAAFF
CDR3nt: TGTGCCAGTACCAGCGGGCCACGCGAGGGAACGGGCGGGGCAGCTTTCTTT

d_gene: TRBD2
abundance: NA
j_gene: TRBJ2-1
v_gene: TRBV7-9
CDR3aa: CSSSRAWRGSYNEQFF
CDR3nt: TGTTCCAGCAGCCGTGCGTGGCGGGGGTCCTACAATGAGCAGTTCTTC

d_gene: NA
abundance: NA
j_gene: TRBJ2-1
v_gene: TRBV5-5
CDR3aa: CASSSVGGWVEEQFF
CDR3nt: TGTGCCAGCTCATCGGTGGGGGGTTGGGTTGAGGAGCAGTTCTTC

d_gene: NA
abundance: few
j_gene: TRBJ2-5
v_gene: TRBV6-6
CDR3aa: CASSGRSFQETQYF
CDR3nt: TGTGCCAGCAGCGGGAGAAGCTTCCAAGAGACCCAGTACTTC

d_gene: NA
abundance: few
j_gene: TRBJ1-5
v_gene: TRBV6-1
CDR3aa: CASSFLSEQPQHF
CDR3nt: TGTGCCAGCAGTTTCTTGAGTGAGCAGCCCCAGCATTTT

d_gene: TRBD2
abundance: NA
j_gene: TRBJ2-7
v_gene: TRBV10-1
CDR3aa: CASSTSGTGEQYF
CDR3nt: TGCGCCAGTTCGACTAGCGGGACAGGCGAGCAGTACTTC

d_gene: TRBD1
abundance: NA
j_gene: TRBJ2-2
v_gene: TRBV5-1
CDR3aa: CASSLEPTGLYTGELFF
CDR3nt: TGCGCCAGCAGCTTGGAGCCGACAGGGCTCTACACCGGGGAGCTGTTTTTT

d_gene: TRBD1
abundance: once
j_gene: TRBJ2-3
v_gene: TRBV6-1
CDR3aa: CASSDRQGARDTQYF
CDR3nt: TGTGCCAGCAGTGATCGGCAGGGGGCCCGAGATACGCAGTATTTT

d_gene: TRBD2
abundance: NA
j_gene: TRBJ2-2
v_gene: TRBV19
CDR3aa: CASSPRERGYTGELFF
CDR3nt: TGTGCCAGTAGTCCCCGGGAGCGGGGGTACACCGGGGAGCTGTTTTTT

d_gene: NA
abundance: NA
j_gene: TRBJ1-1
v_gene: TRBV2
CDR3aa: CVVQENTEAFF
CDR3nt: TGTGTCGTGCAGGAGAACACTGAAGCTTTCTTT

d_gene: NA
abundance: few
j_gene: TRBJ2-7
v_gene: TRBV30
CDR3aa: CAWSYHQDTYYEQYF
CDR3nt: TGTGCCTGGAGTTACCACCAGGACACATACTACGAGCAGTACTTC

d_gene: NA
abundance: NA
j_gene: TRBJ2-7
v_gene: TRBV7-9
CDR3aa: CASSLEAGEQYF
CDR3nt: TGTGCCAGCAGCCTAGAGGCAGGCGAGCAGTACTTC

d_gene: NA
abundance: NA
j_gene: TRBJ2-1
v_gene: TRBV29-1
CDR3aa: CSVEDSEDRSSYNEQFF
CDR3nt: TGCAGCGTTGAAGATAGCGAGGACAGAAGCTCCTACAATGAGCAGTTCTTC

d_gene: NA
abundance: NA
j_gene: TRBJ2-3
v_gene: TRBV27
CDR3aa: CASSLGRRQADTQYF
CDR3nt: TGTGCCAGCAGTCTTGGGAGGAGGCAGGCAGATACGCAGTATTTT

d_gene: NA
abundance: NA
j_gene: TRBJ2-3
v_gene: TRBV5-4
CDR3aa: CASSSLTDTQYF
CDR3nt: TGTGCCAGCAGCTCCCTGACAGATACGCAGTATTTT

d_gene: TRBD1
abundance: NA
j_gene: TRBJ1-4
v_gene: TRBV28
CDR3aa: CASSQKQGAREKLFF
CDR3nt: TGTGCCAGCAGTCAAAAACAGGGGGCGAGGGAAAAACTGTTTTTT

d_gene: NA
abundance: NA
j_gene: TRBJ1-2
v_gene: TRBV7-3
CDR3aa: CASSLRRDGGYTF
CDR3nt: TGTGCCAGCAGCTTAAGGAGGGACGGCGGCTACACCTTC

d_gene: NA
abundance: NA
j_gene: TRBJ2-3
v_gene: TRBV9
CDR3aa: CASSIRDITDTQYF
CDR3nt: TGTGCCAGCAGCATCCGGGACATTACAGATACGCAGTATTTT

d_gene: NA
abundance: NA
j_gene: TRBJ1-2
v_gene: TRBV11-2
CDR3aa: CASSQPGHGSPYGYTF
CDR3nt: TGTGCCAGCAGCCAACCGGGACACGGATCTCCCTATGGCTACACCTTC

d_gene: TRBD1
abundance: NA
j_gene: TRBJ1-5
v_gene: TRBV28
CDR3aa: CASNLDRVVNQPQHF
CDR3nt: TGTGCCAGCAATCTGGACAGGGTGGTAAATCAGCCCCAGCATTTT

d_gene: TRBD2
abundance: NA
j_gene: TRBJ2-5
v_gene: TRBV7-2
CDR3aa: CASSLVAGGEETQYF
CDR3nt: TGTGCCAGCAGCTTGGTAGCGGGAGGGGAGGAGACCCAGTACTTC

d_gene: NA
abundance: NA
j_gene: TRBJ1-1
v_gene: TRBV20-1
CDR3aa: CSARGGEGAFF
CDR3nt: TGCAGTGCTAGAGGGGGAGAGGGAGCTTTCTTT